What follows are 13 T cell receptor beta chains derived from one specimen sequenced in a study of cytomegalovirus exposure and HLA in healthy donors. The PCR had 60 Vbeta and 13 Jbeta primers. Clones were sequenced by immunoSEQ multiplex PCR, and TCRdb holds only the in-frame ones, with some missing. The top ten clones hold about 7.1% of a sample with some 150,000 clones, under 75% of them seen once. The sample taken for sequencing was PBMCs. The source of these receptors is a woman in her sixties or seventies in good health and CMV-seropositive.

V is TRBV28 and J is TRBJ2-5; the D is unclear. The length of the CDR3 is 14 residues. V dropped 6 bases and J dropped 5 bases, with 16 bases sitting between them. From germline, CDR1 is MDHEN and CDR2 SYDVKM. CDR3 sequence reads: CASSTLGGRETQYF. CDR3 nucleotides: TGTGCCAGCAGCACCCTGGGTGGGCGTGAGACCCAGTACTTC.

This clone has a handful of counts. The CDR3 is CASSQDLPSGRRYEQYF. The CDR3 coding sequence is TGCGCCAGCAGCCAAGATCTCCCTAGCGGGAGGAGGTACGAGCAGTACTTC. The rearrangement links TRBV4-3 to TRBJ2-7, with 11 bases aligning to TRBD2. V shed 0 bases, J shed 4 bases, and the junction held 8 bases outside the gene matches. CDR1 is LGHNA and CDR2 is YSLEER in the germline V gene. CDR3 size: 17 residues.

The gene calls are TRBV28 and TRBJ2-3, with TRBD2 identical over 10 bases. There are 14 residues in the CDR3. Germline-derived CDR1 and CDR2 are MDHEN and SYDVKM. J lost 6 bases, V lost 7 bases, and 7 bases had no gene match. The CDR3 here is CASTPGLAFDTQYF. For the CDR3, the DNA is TGTGCCAGCACCCCGGGACTAGCGTTCGATACGCAGTATTTT. The whole variable domain, remainder taken from reference TRBV28 and TRBJ2-3, is DVKVTQSSRYLVKRTGEKVFLECVQDMDHENMFWYRQDPGLGLRLIYFSYDVKMKEKGDIPEGYSVSREKKERFSLILESASTNQTSMYLCASTPGLAFDTQYFGPGTRLTVL.

The chain carries TRBV7-9 and TRBJ1-1, with TRBD1 matching over 9 bases. This CDR3 contains 14 residues. V dropped 5 bases and J dropped 10; count of bases not matched to a gene: 11. CDR1 and CDR2 (germline): SEHNR, FQNEAQ (reference sequence). CDR3 amino acids: CASSVLQGAGGAFF. CDR3 coding DNA: TGTGCCAGCAGCGTCCTACAGGGGGCGGGGGGAGCTTTCTTT. The full variable domain, completed using reference TRBV7-9 and TRBJ1-1, is DTGVSQNPRHKITKRGQNVTFRCDPISEHNRLYWYRQTLGQGPEFLTYFQNEAQLEKSRLLSDRFSAERPKGSFSTLEIQRTEQGDSAMYLCASSVLQGAGGAFFGQGTRLTVV.

The V and J genes are TRBV2 and TRBJ2-3, with D possibly being TRBD1 (7 bases). Deletions cut 7 bases from V and 0 bases from J, with 14 bases between. This CDR3 is 15 amino acids long. CDR1 and CDR2 from the germline V gene are SNHLY and FYNNEI. CDR3 nucleotide sequence: TGTGCCAGCAATTTTCAGGGGGGCAGCACAGATACGCAGTATTTT. It encodes CASNFQGGSTDTQYF. Full variable domain (remainder filled in from reference TRBV2 and TRBJ2-3): EPEVTQTPSHQVTQMGQEVILRCVPISNHLYFYWYRQILGQKVEFLVSFYNNEISEKSEIFDDQFSVERPDGSNFTLKIRSTKLEDSAMYFCASNFQGGSTDTQYFGPGTRLTVL.

This clone was seen a handful of times. The chain carries TRBV4-2 and TRBJ2-7, with TRBD1 matching over 7 bases. The V gene end was trimmed by 4 bases and the J gene end by 0 bases; junction bases not matched to a gene: 9. The CDR3 extends over 16 amino acids. Germline V gives CDR1 LGHNA, CDR2 YNFKEQ. CDR3 loop: CASSPSRWDSSYEQYF. Here the CDR3 DNA reads TGTGCCAGCAGCCCAAGCCGTTGGGACAGCTCCTACGAGCAGTACTTC.

V and J are TRBV27 and TRBJ2-7, with 10 bases fitting TRBD2. Germline V gives CDR1 MNHEY, CDR2 SMNVEV (reference sequence). The CDR3 contains 18 residues. V was clipped by 4 bases and J by 1 base; unmatched bases: 13. The CDR3 reads CASSSRGLAPQRSYEQYF. In DNA form, the CDR3 reads TGTGCCAGCAGTTCTAGGGGACTAGCGCCCCAAAGGTCCTACGAGCAGTACTTC.

This clone was observed a few times. V gene TRBV10-3 combines with J gene TRBJ2-2, with D tentatively TRBD2 (5 bases). V gave up 6 bases and J gave up 2 bases, with 19 bases separating them. Germline V gene lookup returns CDR1 ENHRY and CDR2 SYGVKD. The CDR3 contains 17 residues. In DNA form, the CDR3 reads TGTGCCATCAGAGACCCTGGTGGAGCGGTAAACACCGGGGAGCTGTTTTTT. It specifies CAIRDPGGAVNTGELFF.

The V gene is TRBV5-6, the J gene TRBJ1-2; D uncertain. This CDR3 region has 12 residues. In germline, CDR1 is SGHDT, CDR2 YYEEEE. Trimming took off 4 bases at V and 9 bases at J, with 13 bases between the two ends. In DNA, the CDR3 is TGTGCCAGCAGCCTCCGGACCGGGAGCTACACCTTC. Translated: CASSLRTGSYTF.

The chain has TRBV2 and TRBJ2-7; maybe TRBD2 (5 bases). Germline CDR1 is SNHLY and CDR2 is FYNNEI. This CDR3 is built from 15 residues. Trimming removed 7 bases from V and 5 bases from J, with 21 bases in between. The CDR3 sequence: CASIRGLAGSDEQYF. The CDR3 DNA is TGTGCCAGCATCCGAGGGCTAGCCGGGTCGGACGAGCAGTACTTC. Based on the CDR3 plus reference TRBV2 and TRBJ2-7, the full variable domain is EPEVTQTPSHQVTQMGQEVILRCVPISNHLYFYWYRQILGQKVEFLVSFYNNEISEKSEIFDDQFSVERPDGSNFTLKIRSTKLEDSAMYFCASIRGLAGSDEQYFGPGTRLTVT.

The count of this clone is one. The V and J genes are TRBV18 and TRBJ2-1; D is perhaps TRBD2 (6 bases). This CDR3 is built from 16 residues. V shed 3 bases and J shed 7 bases, with 19 bases lying between them. Germline CDR1 reads KGHSH; CDR2 reads LQKENI. CDR3 in amino acids: CASSPPATRALNEQFF. Written as DNA, the CDR3 is TGTGCCAGCTCACCCCCCGCGACTAGGGCCCTTAATGAGCAGTTCTTC.

The rearrangement joins TRBV2 to TRBJ2-6; D is possibly TRBD2 (6 bases). With 7 bases removed from V and 2 bases from J, the gap between germline ends came to 9 bases. The CDR3 covers 14 residues. Germline V gene data show CDR1 as SNHLY and CDR2 as FYNNEI. CDR3 coding DNA: TGTGCCAGCATCGGGGGAACTGGGGCCAACGTCCTGACTTTC. Its protein is CASIGGTGANVLTF.

The chain is built from TRBV5-4 and TRBJ2-7; 16 bases fit TRBD2. J was trimmed by 4 bases and V by 4 bases; bases with no gene match: 2. The CDR3 has 15 amino acids. Germline V gene lookup returns CDR1 SGHNT and CDR2 YYREEE (reference sequence). The CDR3 DNA reads as TGTGCCAGCAGCGGGGGACTAGCGGGAGGGTACGAGCAGTACTTC. Its translation: CASSGGLAGGYEQYF.